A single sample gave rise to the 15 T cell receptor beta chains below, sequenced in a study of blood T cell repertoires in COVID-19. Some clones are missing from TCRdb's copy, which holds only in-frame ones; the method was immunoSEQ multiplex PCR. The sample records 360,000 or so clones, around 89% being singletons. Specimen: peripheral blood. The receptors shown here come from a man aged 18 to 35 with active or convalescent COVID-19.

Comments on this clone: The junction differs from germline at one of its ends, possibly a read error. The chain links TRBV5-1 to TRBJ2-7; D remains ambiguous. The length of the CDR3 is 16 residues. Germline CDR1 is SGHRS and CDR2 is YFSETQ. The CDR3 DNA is TGCGCCAGCAGCTTGGTTGGTTCTCAATACGCCTACGGGCAGTACTTC. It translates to CASSLVGSQYAYGQYF. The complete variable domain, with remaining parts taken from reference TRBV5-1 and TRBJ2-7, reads KAGVTQTPRYLIKTRGQQVTLSCSPISGHRSVSWYQQTPGQGLQFLFEYFSETQRNKGNFPGRFSGRQFSNSRSEMNVSTLELGDSALYLCASSLVGSQYAYGQYFGPGTRLTVT.

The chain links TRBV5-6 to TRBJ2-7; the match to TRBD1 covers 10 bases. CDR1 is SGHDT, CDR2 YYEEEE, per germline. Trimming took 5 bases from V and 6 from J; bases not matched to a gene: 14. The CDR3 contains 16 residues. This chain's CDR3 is CASSGGPGQGLGEQYF. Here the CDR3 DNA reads TGTGCCAGCAGTGGGGGGCCGGGACAGGGGCTGGGCGAGCAGTACTTC.

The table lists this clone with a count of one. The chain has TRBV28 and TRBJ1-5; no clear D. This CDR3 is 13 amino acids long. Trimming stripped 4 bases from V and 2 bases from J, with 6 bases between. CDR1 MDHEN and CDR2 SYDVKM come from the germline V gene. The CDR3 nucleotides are TGTGCCAGCAGTTGGAGTCGCAATCAGCCCCAGCATTTT. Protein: CASSWSRNQPQHF.

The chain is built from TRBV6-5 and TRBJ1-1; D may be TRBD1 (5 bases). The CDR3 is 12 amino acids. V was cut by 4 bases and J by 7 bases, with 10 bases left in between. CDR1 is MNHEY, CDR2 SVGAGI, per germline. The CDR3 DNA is TGTGCCAGCAGTTCGACAGAGTTTGAAGCTTTCTTT. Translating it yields CASSSTEFEAFF.

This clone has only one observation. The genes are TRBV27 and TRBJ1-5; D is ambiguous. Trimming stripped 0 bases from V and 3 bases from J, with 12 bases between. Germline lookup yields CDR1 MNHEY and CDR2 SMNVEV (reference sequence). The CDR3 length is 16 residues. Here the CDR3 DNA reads TGTGCCAGCAGTTTATCCAGCGGAGGACTCAATCAGCCCCAGCATTTT. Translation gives CASSLSSGGLNQPQHF.

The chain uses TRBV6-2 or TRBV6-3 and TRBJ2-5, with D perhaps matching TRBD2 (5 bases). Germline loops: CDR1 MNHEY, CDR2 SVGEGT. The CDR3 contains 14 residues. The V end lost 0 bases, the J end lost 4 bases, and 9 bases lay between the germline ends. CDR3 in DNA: TGTGCCAGCAGTTACTCGATAGCGCGAGAGACCCAGTACTTC. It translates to CASSYSIARETQYF.

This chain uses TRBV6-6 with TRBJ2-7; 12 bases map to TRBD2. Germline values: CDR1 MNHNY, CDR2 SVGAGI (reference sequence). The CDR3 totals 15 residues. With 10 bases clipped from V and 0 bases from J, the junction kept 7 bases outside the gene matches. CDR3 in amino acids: CAISGLAGRSYEQYF. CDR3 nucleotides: TGTGCCATCTCGGGACTAGCGGGTCGCTCCTACGAGCAGTACTTC.

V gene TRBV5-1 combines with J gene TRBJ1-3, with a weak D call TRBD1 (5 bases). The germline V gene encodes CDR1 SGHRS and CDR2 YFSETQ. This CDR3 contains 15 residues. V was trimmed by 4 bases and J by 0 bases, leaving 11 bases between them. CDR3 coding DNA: TGCGCCAGCAGCCGACAGTCAGGCTCTGGAAACACCATATATTTT. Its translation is CASSRQSGSGNTIYF.

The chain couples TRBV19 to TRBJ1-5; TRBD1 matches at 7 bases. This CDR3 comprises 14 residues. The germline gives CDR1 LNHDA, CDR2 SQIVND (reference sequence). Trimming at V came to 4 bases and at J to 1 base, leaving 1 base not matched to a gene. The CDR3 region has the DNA TGTGCCAGTAGTACACAGGGGAGCAATCAGCCCCAGCATTTT. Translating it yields CASSTQGSNQPQHF.

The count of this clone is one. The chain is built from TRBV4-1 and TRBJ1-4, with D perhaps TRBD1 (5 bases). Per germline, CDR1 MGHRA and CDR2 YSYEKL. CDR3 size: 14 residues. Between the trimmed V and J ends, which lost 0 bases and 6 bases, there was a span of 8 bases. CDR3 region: CASSQDRAHEKLFF. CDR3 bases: TGCGCCAGCAGCCAAGACAGGGCCCATGAAAAACTGTTTTTT.

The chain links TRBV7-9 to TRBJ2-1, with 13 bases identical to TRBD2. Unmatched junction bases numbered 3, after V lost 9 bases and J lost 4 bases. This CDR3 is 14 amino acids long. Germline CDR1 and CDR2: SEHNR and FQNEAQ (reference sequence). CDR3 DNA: TGTGCCAGTCGACTAGCGGGAGGATACAATGAGCAGTTCTTC. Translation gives CASRLAGGYNEQFF.

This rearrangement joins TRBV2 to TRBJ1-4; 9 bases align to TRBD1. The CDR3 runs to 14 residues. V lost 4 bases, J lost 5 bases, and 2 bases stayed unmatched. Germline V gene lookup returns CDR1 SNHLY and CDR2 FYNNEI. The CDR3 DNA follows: TGTGCCAGCAGTGCGGGGACAGGGAATGAAAAACTGTTTTTT. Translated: CASSAGTGNEKLFF.

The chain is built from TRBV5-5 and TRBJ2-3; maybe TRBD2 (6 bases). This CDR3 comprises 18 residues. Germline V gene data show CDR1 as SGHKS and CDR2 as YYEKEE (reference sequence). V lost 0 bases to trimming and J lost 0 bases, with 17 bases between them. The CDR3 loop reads CASSLGEVRGPSTDTQYF. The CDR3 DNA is TGTGCCAGCAGCTTGGGGGAAGTGCGGGGACCTAGCACAGATACGCAGTATTTT.

In nucleotides, the CDR3 is TGTGCCATCAGCTCGACTAGCGGCGAAAACATTCAGTACTTC. It specifies CAISSTSGENIQYF. V gene TRBV10-3 combines with J gene TRBJ2-4; TRBD2 matches 9 bases. After removal of 6 bases from V and 5 bases from J, the junction contained 5 bases not matched to a gene. This CDR3 comprises 14 residues. Germline V CDR1 and CDR2: ENHRY, SYGVKD.

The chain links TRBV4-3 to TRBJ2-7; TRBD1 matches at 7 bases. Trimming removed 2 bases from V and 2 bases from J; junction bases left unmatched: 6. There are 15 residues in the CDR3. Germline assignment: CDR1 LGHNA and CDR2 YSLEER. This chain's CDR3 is CASSQYMGQPYEQYF. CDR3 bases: TGCGCCAGCAGCCAATATATGGGACAGCCCTACGAGCAGTACTTC.